This T cell receptor beta chain came from a study of blood T cell repertoires in COVID-19. Background on the study: T cells, B-cell-depleted T cells, or PBMCs supplied cDNA or gDNA.

The V end was cut by 3 bases, the J end by 5 bases, with 10 bases between. In germline, CDR1 is MNHEY, CDR2 SVGAGI. The CDR3 covers 13 residues. Original handling: Reference gene primers were amplified, and this amplification served to estimate nucleated cell counts. Profiled with immunoSEQ multiplex PCR; TCRdb holds only in-frame clones, not every one. V and J calls and clone size are those listed in that table; D and trimming were worked out from the DNA. The sample yields fewer than 250,000 clones, almost 85% seen once. Sequencing was done on a sample of peripheral blood. The chain carries TRBV6-5 and TRBJ1-1; a possible D gene is TRBD1 (6 bases). The TCR comes from a woman aged 40 to 50 with acute or convalescent COVID-19. CDR3 bases: TGTGCCAGCAGTTATTCCAGGGGTACTGAAGCTTTCTTT. Translated: CASSYSRGTEAFF.